These 26 T cell receptor beta chains share one sample of origin, sequenced in a study of blood T cells in healthy people across ages. A J-beta primer mix and a sample-barcoded 5' primer were used in a second PCR of roughly 6 to 12 cycles. TCRdb fed the 5' RACE reads into MiXCR, producing one record per CDR3 protein. The sample lists approximately 490,000 distinct CDR3 sequences, approximately 25% occurring once. These same data were also listed under a study on T cells of mothers and their children.

Sequenced sample: blood. These receptors all come from a boy younger than 18 in good health.

V is TRBV12-3 or TRBV12-4 and J is TRBJ2-3; 14 bases map to TRBD2. There are 14 residues in the CDR3. V lost 5 bases, J lost 8 bases, and 3 bases stayed unmatched. The CDR3 DNA reads TGTGCCAGCAGTCCTGGGACTAGCGGGAGTACGCAGTATTTT. This gives the protein CASSPGTSGSTQYF.

This clonotype was seen a handful of times. An end of the junction differs from the germline gene, which may be a read error. The gene calls are TRBV7-3 and TRBJ2-5; a weak D match, TRBD2 (5 bases). Per the germline V gene, CDR1 is SGHTA and CDR2 is FQGTGA. The CDR3 spans 15 residues. The CDR3 DNA is TGTGCCAGCAGCTTAACCCGGGGTTCCCAAGAGACCCATCACTTC. Its protein is CASSLTRGSQETHHF.

V and J are TRBV6-2 or TRBV6-3 and TRBJ2-1; 14 nucleotides match TRBD2. The J call is doubtful: the DNA matches TRBJ2-7 better. The CDR3 runs 17 residues. Germline values: CDR1 MNHEY, CDR2 SVGEGT. CDR3 sequence (DNA): TGTGCCAGCAGTTACTCGACTAGCGGGAGGGATTACTACGAGCAGTACTTC. Protein: CASSYSTSGRDYYEQYF.

This clonotype has only a few counts. This chain connects TRBV5-5 to TRBJ2-7; TRBD2 might be the D (5 bases). The V gene's germline CDR1 is SGHKS and CDR2 YYEKEE (reference sequence). V was shortened by 0 bases and J by 2 bases, with 12 bases between the two germline ends. The CDR3 totals 15 residues. The CDR3 region has the DNA TGTGCCAGCAGCTTGGGACGGGGTTATCCCTACGAGCAGTACTTC. Protein sequence: CASSLGRGYPYEQYF.

This chain joins TRBV20-1 and TRBJ2-1; D remains ambiguous. This CDR3 is 14 amino acids long. Germline V CDR1 and CDR2: DFQATT, SNEGSKA (reference sequence). Trimming took 3 bases from V and 6 from J, leaving 15 bases between them. The DNA for the CDR3 is TGCAGTGCTAGTTCCCTAGATAAATCCAATGAGCAGTTCTTC. Its protein is CSASSLDKSNEQFF.

V usage is TRBV28 and J usage is TRBJ1-3; D uncertain. V was trimmed by 4 bases and J by 0 bases, leaving 7 bases between them. Germline values: CDR1 MDHEN, CDR2 SYDVKM. This CDR3 has 14 residues. As DNA, the CDR3 is TGTGCCAGCAGTTACGACGGCTCTGGAAACACCATATATTTT. As protein: CASSYDGSGNTIYF.

This chain links TRBV29-1 with TRBJ2-7; D perhaps matches TRBD1 (5 bases). V dropped 7 bases and J dropped 0 bases, with 13 bases sitting between them. Germline V CDR1 and CDR2: SQVTM, ANQGSEA. This CDR3 contains 13 residues. CDR3 in DNA: TGCAGCGGCCGACGCGACAGCTCCTACGAGCAGTACTTC. Translation gives CSGRRDSSYEQYF.

The V call is TRBV7-2, the J call TRBJ1-3; D remains ambiguous. V was cut by 7 bases and J by 1 base, with 11 bases left in between. The CDR3 runs 14 residues. Per the germline V gene, CDR1 is SGHTA and CDR2 is FQGNSA. The CDR3 sequence is CASTIWGSGNTIYF. CDR3 sequence (DNA): TGTGCCAGCACCATTTGGGGATCTGGAAACACCATATATTTT. Complete variable domain (other parts from reference TRBV7-2 and TRBJ1-3): GAGVSQSPSNKVTEKGKDVELRCDPISGHTALYWYRQSLGQGLEFLIYFQGNSAPDKSGLPSDRFSAERTGGSVSTLTIQRTQQEDSAVYLCASTIWGSGNTIYFGEGSWLTVV.

The J gene is TRBJ1-1, the V gene TRBV5-1; 7 bases line up with TRBD1. The CDR3 is made up of 14 amino acids. Germline assignment: CDR1 SGHRS and CDR2 YFSETQ. J lost 8 bases, V lost 2 bases, and 9 bases had no gene match. The CDR3 protein is CASSFGGTEKEAFF. In DNA form, the CDR3 reads TGCGCCAGCAGCTTCGGAGGGACAGAGAAGGAAGCTTTCTTT.

This clonotype came up many times. The V and J genes are TRBV5-5 and TRBJ1-5; 7 bases fit TRBD1. This CDR3 region has 13 residues. V lost 4 bases, J lost 4 bases, and 2 bases stayed unmatched. Germline V gene lookup returns CDR1 SGHKS and CDR2 YYEKEE (reference sequence). The CDR3 DNA sequence: TGTGCCAGCAGCCCAGGGGGAAATCAGCCCCAGCATTTT. Amino acids: CASSPGGNQPQHF. The full variable domain, in which reference TRBV5-5 and TRBJ1-5 provide the parts outside the CDR3, is DAGVTQSPTHLIKTRGQQVTLRCSPISGHKSVSWYQQVLGQGPQFIFQYYEKEERGRGNFPDRFSARQFPNYSSELNVNALLLGDSALYLCASSPGGNQPQHFGDGTRLSIL.

As regards this clonotype: Lacking the conserved final phenylalanine or tryptophan, this CDR3 likely reflects a read error. This sequence joins TRBV7-9 and TRBJ2-7, with a possible D match to TRBD2 (6 bases). With 4 bases removed from V and 7 bases from J, the gap between germline ends came to 17 bases. CDR3 size: 14 residues. CDR1 SEHNR and CDR2 FQNEAQ come from the germline V gene (reference sequence). CDR3 region: CASSSTREPREQYS. CDR3 bases: TGTGCCAGCAGCTCAACCCGGGAGCCACGAGAGCAGTACTCC.

The chain links TRBV6-2 or TRBV6-3 to TRBJ2-2, with 11 positions matching TRBD1. This CDR3 has 19 residues. Germline lookup yields CDR1 MNHEY and CDR2 SVGEGT. The V gene end was trimmed by 5 bases and the J gene end by 1 base; junction bases not matched to a gene: 12. The CDR3 here is CASSPIRDRGTLNTGELFF. The CDR3 nucleotides read TGTGCCAGCAGTCCAATCCGGGACAGGGGGACACTGAACACCGGGGAGCTGTTTTTT.

The chain recombines TRBV12-3 or TRBV12-4 with TRBJ2-5; 9 bases are a match to TRBD2. The end of the DNA aligns better with TRBJ2-1, so the J call may be wrong. The CDR3 has 16 amino acids. This chain's CDR3 is CASSPRSGSGYNEQFF. In DNA, the CDR3 is TGTGCCAGCAGTCCTCGTAGCGGGAGCGGCTACAATGAGCAGTTCTTC.

The J gene is TRBJ2-3, the V gene TRBV11-2; possibly TRBD2 for D (7 bases). Germline V gene lookup returns CDR1 SGHAT and CDR2 FQNNGV. There are 14 residues in the CDR3. V gave up 8 bases and J gave up 4 bases, with 16 bases separating them. The CDR3 loop reads CASSRGASSDTQYF. The CDR3 bases are TGTGCCAGCTCTCGGGGGGCCTCCTCAGATACGCAGTATTTT. Filled out from reference TRBV11-2 and TRBJ2-3, the complete variable domain reads EAGVAQSPRYKIIEKRQSVAFWCNPISGHATLYWYQQILGQGPKLLIQFQNNGVVDDSQLPKDRFSAERLKGVDSTLKIQPAKLEDSAVYLCASSRGASSDTQYFGPGTRLTVL.

A remark on this clonotype: This likely comes from a read error, as the CDR3 has no conserved phenylalanine or tryptophan at its end. The chain couples TRBV3-1 to TRBJ1-3; 10 bases are shared with TRBD1. Per germline, CDR1 LGHDT and CDR2 YNNKEL (reference sequence). This CDR3 spans 16 amino acids. Germline trimming cut 2 bases from V and 4 bases from J; bases unmatched to any gene: 5. CDR3 amino acids: CASSQFWDRGGNTIYL. The DNA for the CDR3 is TGTGCCAGCAGCCAATTTTGGGACAGGGGAGGAAACACCATATATCTT.

This clonotype was seen more than once but under ten times. The CDR3 DNA is TGCGCCAGCAGCCAAGATGTAGTCTCTGGAAACACCATATATTTT. It translates to CASSQDVVSGNTIYF. The genes are TRBV4-3 and TRBJ1-3; D unresolved. V was clipped by 0 bases and J by 0 bases, with 6 bases between them. This CDR3 is built from 15 residues. CDR1 LGHNA and CDR2 YSLEER come from the germline V gene.

The table lists this clonotype with a few counts. This sequence joins TRBV4-1 and TRBJ1-1, with 8 bases fitting TRBD1. J gave up 1 base and V 5 bases, and 6 bases lay outside the gene matches. Germline V gives CDR1 MGHRA, CDR2 YSYEKL. The CDR3 sequence is 15 residues long. This CDR3 is CASSSQGTGNTEAFF. Written as DNA, the CDR3 is TGCGCCAGCAGCAGTCAAGGGACAGGGAACACTGAAGCTTTCTTT.

This clonotype has a handful of counts. The gene calls are TRBV5-6 and TRBJ2-5; D gene ambiguous. Germline values: CDR1 SGHDT, CDR2 YYEEEE. Trimming took off 0 bases at V and 1 base at J, with 7 bases between the two ends. The CDR3 spans 14 residues. The CDR3 DNA reads TGTGCCAGCAGCTTGGGACAACCCCAAGAGACCCAGTACTTC. Its protein is CASSLGQPQETQYF.

The chain combines TRBV27 with TRBJ2-1; D may be TRBD1 or TRBD2 (5 bases each). CDR3 length: 13 amino acids. The V end was cut by 6 bases, the J end by 6 bases, with 12 bases between. The germline CDR1 and CDR2 sequences are MNHEY and SMNVEV (reference sequence). The CDR3 region has the DNA TGTGCCAGCAGCACCGGGACGGTCAATGAGCAGTTCTTC. Translated, it gives CASSTGTVNEQFF.

This clonotype was counted between two and nine times. A clone one base away is much larger, so this may be a read error. The genes are TRBV5-1 and TRBJ2-5; 8 positions match TRBD2. Germline values: CDR1 SGHRS, CDR2 YFSETQ. The trim removed 3 bases at V and 4 bases at J, leaving 8 bases unmatched. CDR3 length equals 15 residues. The DNA for the CDR3 is TGCGCCAGCAGCTATAGCGGGGTACCCCGAGAGACCCAGTACTTC. Translating it yields CASSYSGVPRETQYF.

There are many counts of this clonotype. The chain couples TRBV6-1 to TRBJ1-1; D unresolved. Germline CDR1 reads MNHNS; CDR2 reads SASEGT. Trimming cost V 0 bases and J 1 base, with 6 bases left between them. This CDR3 spans 14 amino acids. DNA for the CDR3: TGTGCCAGCAGTGAAGCGGAGGAGAACACTGAAGCTTTCTTT. The encoded protein is CASSEAEENTEAFF.

V usage is TRBV6-6 and J usage is TRBJ1-4, with unresolved D. The germline gives CDR1 MNHNY, CDR2 SVGAGI (reference sequence). The CDR3 runs 14 residues. V lost 5 bases and J lost 8, with 15 bases in between. The CDR3 reads CASSTGRSGEKLFF. In nucleotides, the CDR3 is TGTGCCAGCAGTACTGGGCGGTCCGGGGAAAAACTGTTTTTT.

This chain connects TRBV2 to TRBJ2-1; TRBD2 aligns across 9 bases. The ends lost 6 bases at V and 3 bases at J; junction bases unmatched: 3. CDR3 length equals 14 residues. From germline, CDR1 is SNHLY and CDR2 FYNNEI. Here the CDR3 DNA reads TGTGCCAGCAGGGGGACTAGCAGCTACAATGAGCAGTTCTTC. Translated: CASRGTSSYNEQFF.

This clonotype was counted between two and nine times. V gene TRBV19 combines with J gene TRBJ2-5; no clear D. The J call may be in error: the DNA end matches TRBJ2-7 better. From germline, CDR1 is LNHDA and CDR2 SQIVND (reference sequence). CDR3 size: 15 residues. CDR3 bases: TGTGCCAGTAGTGCGTCCTCAGGACCTTCCTACGAGCAGTACTTC. Its translation is CASSASSGPSYEQYF.

This clonotype came up a few times. The chain recombines TRBV28 with TRBJ2-7, with TRBD1 as a possible D gene (6 bases). V shed 6 bases and J shed 4 bases, with 22 bases lying between them. This CDR3 comprises 16 residues. Germline CDR1 MDHEN, CDR2 SYDVKM. CDR3 nucleotide sequence: TGTGCCAGCAGCCCGTCGTCGGCAGGGACACGATACGAGCAGTACTTC. Translated, it gives CASSPSSAGTRYEQYF.

This clonotype was counted only a few times. V is TRBV5-1 and J is TRBJ2-5; D is perhaps TRBD1 or TRBD2 (5 bases each). The CDR3 spans 14 residues. V lost 4 bases to trimming and J lost 1 base, with 11 bases between them. The V gene's germline CDR1 is SGHRS and CDR2 YFSETQ. The CDR3: CASSQTGAQETQYF. CDR3 DNA sequence: TGCGCCAGCAGCCAAACCGGGGCCCAAGAGACCCAGTACTTC. The full variable domain, rest sourced from reference TRBV5-1 and TRBJ2-5, is KAGVTQTPRYLIKTRGQQVTLSCSPISGHRSVSWYQQTPGQGLQFLFEYFSETQRNKGNFPGRFSGRQFSNSRSEMNVSTLELGDSALYLCASSQTGAQETQYFGPGTRLLVL.